These 13 T cell receptor beta chains were sequenced from one sample in a study of shared clonotypes between healthy human individuals. Libraries were prepared by immunoSEQ multiplex PCR; TCRdb keeps only in-frame clonotypes and omits some of them. The sample includes about 2.1 million clones, roughly 93% of them seen just once. Naive CD8 populations comprised CD45RO-negative cells positively selected for CCR7, excluding terminally differentiated effector memory CD45RA+ cells. The sample was naive CD8+ T cells from PBMCs. The source of these receptors is a man younger than 35 in good health. Some clones in this sample may be carry-over from other donors' samples.

The J gene is TRBJ1-1, the V gene TRBV6-5; the D gene is possibly TRBD1 (6 bases). This CDR3 contains 15 residues. Germline V lookup: CDR1 MNHEY, CDR2 SVGAGI. V was trimmed by 2 bases and J by 0 bases, leaving 10 bases between them. As DNA, the CDR3 is TGTGCCAGCAGTTACCGGGGGCACCTGAACACTGAAGCTTTCTTT. Translating it yields CASSYRGHLNTEAFF.

V and J are TRBV7-6 and TRBJ1-5; TRBD1 is a possible D gene (5 bases). Trimming stripped 5 bases from V and 4 bases from J, with 15 bases between. The CDR3 covers 15 residues. Germline V gene sequence: CDR1 SGHVS, CDR2 FNYEAQ. The CDR3: CASSLTLGGNQPQHF. The CDR3 DNA is TGTGCCAGCAGCCTCACTCTTGGGGGGAATCAGCCCCAGCATTTT. Drawing the rest from reference TRBV7-6 and TRBJ1-5, the complete variable domain is GAGVSQSPRYKVTKRGQDVALRCDPISGHVSLYWYRQALGQGPEFLTYFNYEAQQDKSGLPNDRFSAERPEGSISTLTIQRTEQRDSAMYRCASSLTLGGNQPQHFGDGTRLSIL.

J is TRBJ1-1 and V is TRBV4-1; D is unclear. This CDR3 comprises 13 residues. V shed 7 bases and J shed 1 base, with 10 bases lying between them. Germline lookup yields CDR1 MGHRA and CDR2 YSYEKL. CDR3 coding DNA: TGCGCCAGCAATGGGCGCGAGAACACTGAAGCTTTCTTT. Translation: CASNGRENTEAFF.

The chain uses TRBV7-8 and TRBJ1-2; TRBD1 might be the D (5 bases). Germline values: CDR1 SGHVS, CDR2 FQNEAQ. V lost 5 bases, J lost 0 bases, and 22 bases lay in between. The CDR3 covers 18 residues. CDR3 amino acids: CASSPYSPGTEANYGYTF. The CDR3 region has the DNA TGTGCCAGCAGCCCCTATTCTCCCGGGACCGAAGCTAACTATGGCTACACCTTC.

The CDR3 is CASSFVSSPAEQFF. The CDR3 coding sequence is TGTGCCAGCAGTTTTGTGAGCAGTCCGGCTGAGCAGTTCTTC. V is TRBV28 and J is TRBJ2-1, with D uncertain. Trimming left V 3 bases short and J 9 bases short, with 15 bases between. This CDR3 is 14 amino acids long. The germline V gene has CDR1 MDHEN and CDR2 SYDVKM.

This chain links TRBV6-6 with TRBJ2-1; 11 bases agree with TRBD1. The CDR3 extends over 13 amino acids. V shed 9 bases, J shed 6 bases, and the junction held 4 bases outside the gene matches. From germline, CDR1 is MNHNY and CDR2 SVGAGI (reference sequence). The CDR3 reads CASSGTGGNEQFF. CDR3 nucleotide sequence: TGTGCCAGTTCCGGGACAGGGGGCAATGAGCAGTTCTTC.

The V and J genes are TRBV29-1 and TRBJ1-2; D is unresolved. This CDR3 has 9 amino acids. Trimming shortened V by 4 bases and J by 14 bases, and 11 bases separated the two germline ends. Germline V gene lookup returns CDR1 SQVTM and CDR2 ANQGSEA. Here the CDR3 reads CSVGGSRTF. CDR3 in DNA: TGCAGCGTTGGGGGATCGCGGACCTTC.

The CDR3 DNA reads as TGTGCCAGCAGGACGGGGGAGGGGGGAGATACGCAGTATTTT. It specifies CASRTGEGGDTQYF. This chain connects TRBV6-5 to TRBJ2-3; the D gene is possibly TRBD2 (7 bases). The CDR3 has 14 amino acids. Germline CDR1 MNHEY, CDR2 SVGAGI. The V end was cut by 6 bases, the J end by 5 bases, with 15 bases between.

The chain couples TRBV9 to TRBJ1-1; D might be TRBD1 (6 bases). The germline gives CDR1 SGDLS, CDR2 YYNGEE. The CDR3 length is 15 residues. Trimming stripped 5 bases from V and 0 bases from J, with 14 bases between. The CDR3 region has the DNA TGTGCCAGCAGGGCCGCACAGGGCCTGAACACTGAAGCTTTCTTT. Amino acid sequence: CASRAAQGLNTEAFF.

This clone was picked up a small number of times. The chain is built from TRBV21-1 and TRBJ2-2. TRBV21-1 is flagged as a pseudogene. The CDR3 is 13 residues long. The CDR3 reads CASTFLGFGELFF. CDR3 nucleotide sequence: TGTGCCAGCACCTTCTTAGGATTTGGGGAGCTGTTTTTT.

In its sample, this clone was seen a few times. This sequence joins TRBV19 and TRBJ1-5; TRBD1 is a possible D gene (6 bases). Germline-derived CDR1 and CDR2 are LNHDA and SQIVND (reference sequence). The V end was cut by 2 bases, the J end by 4 bases, with 12 bases between. This CDR3 is built from 15 residues. The CDR3, as DNA: TGTGCCAGTAGTATACTCCCACAGGGTAATCAGCCCCAGCATTTT. It translates to CASSILPQGNQPQHF. The variable domain in full, completed from reference TRBV19 and TRBJ1-5, reads DGGITQSPKYLFRKEGQNVTLSCEQNLNHDAMYWYRQDPGQGLRLIYYSQIVNDFQKGDIAEGYSVSREKKESFPLTVTSAQKNPTAFYLCASSILPQGNQPQHFGDGTRLSIL.

This clone was seen a single time. This chain links TRBV7-8 with TRBJ2-3; perhaps D is TRBD1 or TRBD2 (6 bases each). The germline V gene encodes CDR1 SGHVS and CDR2 FQNEAQ. This CDR3 spans 15 amino acids. V gave up 4 bases and J gave up 5 bases, with 16 bases separating them. The CDR3 protein is CASSSFRGQKDTQYF. Here the CDR3 DNA reads TGTGCCAGCAGCTCGTTCCGGGGGCAAAAAGATACGCAGTATTTT.

This clone was found a few times. The J gene is TRBJ1-1, the V gene TRBV29-1; D possibly corresponds to TRBD1 (6 bases). This CDR3 is built from 10 residues. Germline assignment: CDR1 SQVTM and CDR2 ANQGSEA. With 6 bases removed from V and 6 bases from J, the gap between germline ends came to 8 bases. The CDR3 loop reads CSVWTAEAFF. The DNA for the CDR3 is TGCAGCGTGTGGACAGCTGAAGCTTTCTTT.